The 2 T cell receptor beta chains reported below all come from one sample, sequenced in a study of T cell responses to AZD1222 COVID-19 vaccine. Generated by immunoSEQ multiplex PCR, the TCRdb table keeps only in-frame clones and is missing some. The sample holds about 150,000 clones, 90% seen once. The source material was peripheral blood, sampled on day 0 of AZD1222 vaccination. Source of these receptors: an adult in good health.

V gene TRBV5-1 combines with J gene TRBJ2-3, with 10 bases identical to TRBD2. There are 15 residues in the CDR3. V was clipped by 2 bases and J by 6 bases; unmatched bases: 6. CDR1 SGHRS and CDR2 YFSETQ come from the germline V gene. The CDR3 bases are TGCGCCAGCAGCTTCAGCGGGAGGGCCACGGATACGCAGTATTTT. It is translated as CASSFSGRATDTQYF.

The rearrangement joins TRBV20-1 to TRBJ1-2; 10 bases align to TRBD1. This CDR3 has 14 amino acids. CDR1 and CDR2 (germline): DFQATT, SNEGSKA (reference sequence). Trimming took 3 bases from V and 1 from J; bases not matched to a gene: 2. CDR3 protein: CSASRDRGNYGYTF. The CDR3 DNA is TGCAGTGCTAGTCGGGACAGGGGTAACTATGGCTACACCTTC.